This TCR beta chain comes out of a study of vaccination and CD4 T cells after COVID-19 (dated by TCRdb to about 2022). As for the study more broadly: Convalescent patients had a positive SARS-CoV-2 result on nasal swab PCR, and of these patients, under ten had mild disease and one had severe disease. Overlapping spike peptide pools from SARS-CoV-2 and from the common cold coronaviruses HCoV-NL63, HCoV-OC43 and HCoV-229E were used as culture stimuli. Post-COVID blood samples were collected from convalescent patients a median of roughly 100 days after diagnosis, with a range of about 30 to 161 days. Control cultures used a CEFX viral epitope pool as positive control, an HIV-1 Nef peptide pool as negative control, or no peptide. Post-vaccine blood samples were collected a median of around 70 days after the second vaccine dose, ranging from about 12 to 241 days. Six males and four females were included in the convalescent cohort, with two Hispanic individuals, seven Caucasians, two Asians and one multiracial person represented. In approximately ten COVID-19 convalescent patients and 4 infection-naive healthy vaccine recipients, the spike-specific CD4+ TCR repertoire before mRNA vaccination was compared with the repertoire after mRNA vaccination. Two doses of either the Pfizer-BioNTech BNT162b2 vaccine (n=8) or the Moderna mRNA-1273 vaccine (n=2) were administered to participants. Points the paper makes about the study in general: Among the post-vaccine SARS-CoV-2-reactive clones in convalescent patients, a median 86.3% showed up only after vaccination, which suggests vaccine-specific priming. An increase in the median number of SARS-CoV-2-reactive clonotypes from more than 20 after infection to 38 after vaccination was observed, but the change was not found to be significant. The study included relatively few convalescent patients and did not analyze early timepoints after natural infection. Nearly all vaccine-specific clones in convalescent patients (304 of 307) were mono-reactive for SARS-CoV-2 spike rather than cross-reactive with common cold coronaviruses.

The library came from PCR. DNA from cultured CD4+ T cells was subjected to TCR sequencing with the Oncomine TCR Beta short-read assay at the Johns Hopkins FTIC core. The QIAamp micro DNA kit was used to extract genomic DNA from the cultured CD4+ T cells. Oncomine TCR Beta libraries made from cultured CD4+ T cells were pooled using unique dual indexes and sequenced on an Illumina iSeq 100. The study's own analysis went as follows. Non-productive sequences were filtered out, and CDR3s that did not start with C, did not end with F or W, or were shorter than 7 amino acids were discarded. Antigen-specific clonotypes were identified using the MANAFEST web application through comparison of peptide-stimulated wells with reference and other culture wells. An FDR below 0.05, an odds ratio above 5, and a productive frequency above 0.1% in at least two of three replicate wells were required for clones to be considered positive. Cross-reactive clonotypes were defined as significantly expanded in both SARS-CoV-2 spike wells and at least one common cold coronavirus spike condition. Using R version 3.6.1, CDR3 homology was evaluated through Levenshtein distances (stringdist) along with unrooted phylogenetic trees (ape). The public reads were quality trimmed at Q25 with fastp and then assembled into clones with MiXCR by TCRdb, keeping productive beta chains. Rows merge per CDR3 protein into single entries with the most common DNA and genes. What appears here as the V and J calls and clone size reflects TCRdb's work, not the paper's. Counted in this sample were about 21,000 distinct CDR3 sequences; 44% of them appeared once. The biggest ten clones account for roughly 25% of the sample.

At the junction V is shortened by 3 bases and J by 5 bases, with 2 bases in between. The CDR3 covers 12 residues, taking in both the cysteine and the phenylalanine. The only DNA kept is the CDR3, 36 bases in frame from the first base. From the germline V gene, CDR1 is KGHSH and CDR2 is LQKENI. In the case of this clonotype: What this receptor recognizes is not known. Qualities for individual bases were not recorded, and no much larger clone is one base off.

The treatment or condition label here, explained by the study, means: approximately nine-day PBMC culture with coronavirus spike peptide pools or control peptides (ViraFEST assay). The study used the ViraFEST assay, which expanded antigen-specific T cells with peptide pools and then identified expanded clonotypes by TCR sequencing. The positive SARS-CoV-2 PCR tests of the convalescent patients were dated from March to December 2020, before the Alpha, Beta and Delta variants emerged in the United States. Under 2.5 million PBMCs per well were cultured in IMDM with approximately 4.9% human AB serum and 7.5 to 10 IU/ml IL-2, plus 10 ug/ml peptide pools. On days 3 and 7, half of the culture medium was replaced with fresh IL-2-containing medium. Once the cells had been in culture for 10 days, the EasySep CD4+ T cell isolation kit was used to isolate CD4+ T cells by negative selection. PBMCs were separated from whole blood using Ficoll-Paque Plus gradient centrifugation and then either used fresh or cryopreserved at -140C. Each culture condition was generally run in triplicate wells.

The rearrangement combines TRBV18 with TRBJ1-6; no D gene can be assigned with confidence. This specimen consisted of CD4+ T cells from blood, cultured in vitro, obtained before SARS-CoV-2 vaccination. The receptor was derived from a human donor who had recovered from COVID-19. The CDR3 in this case is CASSPDNSPLHF. The DNA sequence follows: TGTGCCAGCTCACCTGATAATTCACCCCTCCACTTT.